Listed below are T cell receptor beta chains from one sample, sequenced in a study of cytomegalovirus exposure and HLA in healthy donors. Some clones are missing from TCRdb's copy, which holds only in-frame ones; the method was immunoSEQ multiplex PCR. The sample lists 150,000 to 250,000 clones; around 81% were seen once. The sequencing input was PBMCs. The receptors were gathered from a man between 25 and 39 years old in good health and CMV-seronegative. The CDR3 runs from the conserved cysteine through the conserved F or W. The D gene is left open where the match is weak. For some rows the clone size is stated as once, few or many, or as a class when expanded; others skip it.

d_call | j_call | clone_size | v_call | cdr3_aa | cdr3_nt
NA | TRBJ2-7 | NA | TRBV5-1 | CASSTGGGYEQYF | TGCGCCAGCAGCACAGGGGGGGGCTACGAGCAGTACTTC
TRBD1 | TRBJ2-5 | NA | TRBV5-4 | CASSLSGQGWETQYF | TGTGCCAGCAGCTTGAGCGGACAGGGATGGGAGACCCAGTACTTC
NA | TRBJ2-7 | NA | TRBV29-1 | CSVEQANHYEQYF | TGCAGCGTTGAGCAAGCGAACCACTACGAGCAGTACTTC
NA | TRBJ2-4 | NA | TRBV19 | CASSKPGALAKNIQYF | TGTGCCAGTAGTAAACCGGGAGCTTTGGCCAAAAACATTCAGTACTTC
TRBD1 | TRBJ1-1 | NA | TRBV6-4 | CASRETGKNTEAFF | TGTGCCAGCAGGGAGACAGGGAAGAACACTGAAGCTTTCTTT
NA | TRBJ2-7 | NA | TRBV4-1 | CASSQDLGDSRAYEQYF | TGCGCCAGCAGCCAAGATTTGGGGGACTCAAGAGCCTACGAGCAGTACTTC
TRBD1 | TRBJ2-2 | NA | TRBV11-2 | CASSSQGATGELFF | TGTGCCAGCAGCTCTCAGGGGGCAACCGGGGAGCTGTTTTTT
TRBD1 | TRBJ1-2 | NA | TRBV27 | CASSLAPGQGALGYGYTF | TGTGCCAGCAGTTTGGCTCCGGGACAGGGGGCTCTAGGCTATGGCTACACCTTC
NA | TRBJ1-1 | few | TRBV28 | CASSNTAANRPWAFF | TGTGCCAGCAGTAACACCGCCGCAAACAGGCCTTGGGCTTTCTTT
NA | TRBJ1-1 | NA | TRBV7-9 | CASSSGIMTEAFF | TGTGCCAGCAGCTCAGGGATAATGACTGAAGCTTTCTTT
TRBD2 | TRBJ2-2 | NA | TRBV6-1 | CASSASSGNTGELFF | TGTGCCAGCAGTGCCTCTAGCGGGAACACCGGGGAGTTGTTTTTT
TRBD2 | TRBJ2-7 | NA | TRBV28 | CASRPWTSGAYEQYF | TGTGCCAGCAGACCCTGGACTAGCGGGGCCTACGAGCAGTACTTC
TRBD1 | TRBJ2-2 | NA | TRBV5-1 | CASSLAGQASGELFF | TGCGCCAGCAGCTTGGCCGGACAGGCCAGCGGGGAGCTGTTTTTT
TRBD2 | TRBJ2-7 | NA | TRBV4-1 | CASSILAGDYEQYF | TGCGCCAGCAGCATACTAGCGGGGGACTACGAGCAGTACTTC
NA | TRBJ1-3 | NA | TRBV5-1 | CASSLAGQASGNTIYF | TGCGCCAGCAGCTTGGCCGGTCAGGCGTCTGGAAACACCATATATTTT
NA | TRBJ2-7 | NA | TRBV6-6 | CASSYGQSNYEQYF | TGTGCCAGCAGTTACGGGCAGAGCAACTACGAGCAGTACTTC
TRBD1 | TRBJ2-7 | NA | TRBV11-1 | CASSLEDRRSYEQYF | TGTGCCAGCAGCTTAGAGGACAGGCGATCCTACGAGCAGTACTTC
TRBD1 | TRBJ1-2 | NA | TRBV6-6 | CASSEDRVRGYTF | TGTGCCAGCAGCGAGGACAGGGTTCGTGGCTACACCTTC
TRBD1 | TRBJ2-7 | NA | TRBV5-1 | CASSLTGALYEQYF | TGCGCCAGCAGCTTAACAGGGGCTCTGTACGAGCAGTACTTC
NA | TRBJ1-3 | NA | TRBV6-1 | CASSQVSGNTIYF | TGTGCCAGCAGTCAGGTGTCTGGAAACACCATATATTTT
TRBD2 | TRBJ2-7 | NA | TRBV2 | CASSPPGTSGTYEQYF | TGTGCCAGCAGCCCCCCCGGGACTAGCGGTACCTACGAGCAGTACTTC
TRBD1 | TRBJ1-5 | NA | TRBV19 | CASSIDLTGYSNQPQHF | TGTGCCAGTAGTATAGATCTGACAGGGTATAGCAATCAGCCCCAGCATTTT
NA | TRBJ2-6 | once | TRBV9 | CASSPNFGANVLTF | TGTGCCAGCAGTCCTAATTTTGGGGCCAACGTCCTGACTTTC
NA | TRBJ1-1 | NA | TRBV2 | CASRPGESGAFF | TGTGCCAGCAGACCGGGAGAATCCGGGGCTTTCTTT
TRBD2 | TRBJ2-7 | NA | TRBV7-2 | CASSYTSGTSGSYEQYF | TGTGCCAGCAGCTATACCTCCGGGACTAGCGGCTCCTACGAGCAGTACTTC